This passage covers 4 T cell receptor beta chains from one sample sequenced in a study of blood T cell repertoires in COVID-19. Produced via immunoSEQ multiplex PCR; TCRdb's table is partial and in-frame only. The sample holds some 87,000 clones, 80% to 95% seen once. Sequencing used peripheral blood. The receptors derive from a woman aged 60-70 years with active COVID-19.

CDR3 residues: CASSEGGAGNTIYF. CDR3 DNA sequence: TGTGCCAGCAGTGAAGGGGGCGCTGGAAACACCATATATTTT. This rearrangement joins TRBV2 to TRBJ1-3; D perhaps matches TRBD1 (5 bases). V lost 1 base and J 2 bases, leaving 6 bases between the germline ends. The CDR3 is made up of 14 amino acids. CDR1 and CDR2 (germline): SNHLY, FYNNEI. The full variable domain, rest sourced from reference TRBV2 and TRBJ1-3, is EPEVTQTPSHQVTQMGQEVILRCVPISNHLYFYWYRQILGQKVEFLVSFYNNEISEKSEIFDDQFSVERPDGSNFTLKIRSTKLEDSAMYFCASSEGGAGNTIYFGEGSWLTVV.

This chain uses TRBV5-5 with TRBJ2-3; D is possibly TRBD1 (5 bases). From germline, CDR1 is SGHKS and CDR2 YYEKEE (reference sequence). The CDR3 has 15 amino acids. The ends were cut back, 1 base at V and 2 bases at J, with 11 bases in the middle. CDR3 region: CASSLNQGNTDTQYF. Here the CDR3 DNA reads TGTGCCAGCAGCTTGAATCAGGGAAACACAGATACGCAGTATTTT.

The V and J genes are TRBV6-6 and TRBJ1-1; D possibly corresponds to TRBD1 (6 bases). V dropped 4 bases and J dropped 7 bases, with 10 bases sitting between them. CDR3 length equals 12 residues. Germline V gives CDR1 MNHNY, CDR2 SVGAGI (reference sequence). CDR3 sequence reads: CASSWGRGEAFF. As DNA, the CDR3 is TGTGCCAGCAGTTGGGGCAGGGGTGAAGCTTTCTTT.

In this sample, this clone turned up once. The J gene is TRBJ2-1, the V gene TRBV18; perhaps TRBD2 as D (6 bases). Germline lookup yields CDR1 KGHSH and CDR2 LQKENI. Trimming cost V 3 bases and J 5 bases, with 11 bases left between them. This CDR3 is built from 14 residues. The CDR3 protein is CASSPRDFNNEQFF. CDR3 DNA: TGTGCCAGCTCACCCCGGGACTTTAACAATGAGCAGTTCTTC. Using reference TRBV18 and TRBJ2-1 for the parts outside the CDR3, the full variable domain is NAGVMQNPRHLVRRRGQEARLRCSPMKGHSHVYWYRQLPEEGLKFMVYLQKENIIDESGMPKERFSAEFPKEGPSILRIQQVVRGDSAAYFCASSPRDFNNEQFFGPGTRLTVL.